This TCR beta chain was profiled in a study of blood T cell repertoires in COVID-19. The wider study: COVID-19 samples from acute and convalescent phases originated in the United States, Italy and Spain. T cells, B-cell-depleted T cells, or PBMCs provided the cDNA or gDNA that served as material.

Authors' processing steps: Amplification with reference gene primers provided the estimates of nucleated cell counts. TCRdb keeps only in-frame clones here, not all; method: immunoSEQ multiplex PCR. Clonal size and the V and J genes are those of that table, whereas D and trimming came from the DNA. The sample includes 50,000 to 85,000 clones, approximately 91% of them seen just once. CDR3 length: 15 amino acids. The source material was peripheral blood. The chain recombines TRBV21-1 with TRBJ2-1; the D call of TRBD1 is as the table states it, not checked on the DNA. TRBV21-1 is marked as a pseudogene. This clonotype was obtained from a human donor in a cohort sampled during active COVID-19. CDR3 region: CASSKANRDINEQFF. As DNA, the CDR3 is TGTGCCAGCAGCAAAGCGAATCGGGACATCAATGAGCAGTTCTTC.